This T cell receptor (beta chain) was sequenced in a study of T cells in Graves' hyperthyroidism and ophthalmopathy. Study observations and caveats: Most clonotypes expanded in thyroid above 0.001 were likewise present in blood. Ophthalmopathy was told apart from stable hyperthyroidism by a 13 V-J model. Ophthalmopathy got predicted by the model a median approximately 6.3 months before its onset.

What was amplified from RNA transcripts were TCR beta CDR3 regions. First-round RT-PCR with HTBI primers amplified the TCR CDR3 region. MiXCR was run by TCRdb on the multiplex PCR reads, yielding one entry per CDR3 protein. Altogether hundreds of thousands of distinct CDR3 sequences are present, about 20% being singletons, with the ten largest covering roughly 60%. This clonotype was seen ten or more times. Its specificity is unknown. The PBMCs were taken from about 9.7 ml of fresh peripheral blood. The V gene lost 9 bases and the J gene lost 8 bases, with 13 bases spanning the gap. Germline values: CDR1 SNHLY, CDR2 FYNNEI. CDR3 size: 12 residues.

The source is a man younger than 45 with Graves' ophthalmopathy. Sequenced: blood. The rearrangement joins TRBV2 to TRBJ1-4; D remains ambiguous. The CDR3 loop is CASNLGNEKLFF. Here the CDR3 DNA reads TGTGCCAGTAACCTGGGGAACGAAAAACTGTTTTTT.